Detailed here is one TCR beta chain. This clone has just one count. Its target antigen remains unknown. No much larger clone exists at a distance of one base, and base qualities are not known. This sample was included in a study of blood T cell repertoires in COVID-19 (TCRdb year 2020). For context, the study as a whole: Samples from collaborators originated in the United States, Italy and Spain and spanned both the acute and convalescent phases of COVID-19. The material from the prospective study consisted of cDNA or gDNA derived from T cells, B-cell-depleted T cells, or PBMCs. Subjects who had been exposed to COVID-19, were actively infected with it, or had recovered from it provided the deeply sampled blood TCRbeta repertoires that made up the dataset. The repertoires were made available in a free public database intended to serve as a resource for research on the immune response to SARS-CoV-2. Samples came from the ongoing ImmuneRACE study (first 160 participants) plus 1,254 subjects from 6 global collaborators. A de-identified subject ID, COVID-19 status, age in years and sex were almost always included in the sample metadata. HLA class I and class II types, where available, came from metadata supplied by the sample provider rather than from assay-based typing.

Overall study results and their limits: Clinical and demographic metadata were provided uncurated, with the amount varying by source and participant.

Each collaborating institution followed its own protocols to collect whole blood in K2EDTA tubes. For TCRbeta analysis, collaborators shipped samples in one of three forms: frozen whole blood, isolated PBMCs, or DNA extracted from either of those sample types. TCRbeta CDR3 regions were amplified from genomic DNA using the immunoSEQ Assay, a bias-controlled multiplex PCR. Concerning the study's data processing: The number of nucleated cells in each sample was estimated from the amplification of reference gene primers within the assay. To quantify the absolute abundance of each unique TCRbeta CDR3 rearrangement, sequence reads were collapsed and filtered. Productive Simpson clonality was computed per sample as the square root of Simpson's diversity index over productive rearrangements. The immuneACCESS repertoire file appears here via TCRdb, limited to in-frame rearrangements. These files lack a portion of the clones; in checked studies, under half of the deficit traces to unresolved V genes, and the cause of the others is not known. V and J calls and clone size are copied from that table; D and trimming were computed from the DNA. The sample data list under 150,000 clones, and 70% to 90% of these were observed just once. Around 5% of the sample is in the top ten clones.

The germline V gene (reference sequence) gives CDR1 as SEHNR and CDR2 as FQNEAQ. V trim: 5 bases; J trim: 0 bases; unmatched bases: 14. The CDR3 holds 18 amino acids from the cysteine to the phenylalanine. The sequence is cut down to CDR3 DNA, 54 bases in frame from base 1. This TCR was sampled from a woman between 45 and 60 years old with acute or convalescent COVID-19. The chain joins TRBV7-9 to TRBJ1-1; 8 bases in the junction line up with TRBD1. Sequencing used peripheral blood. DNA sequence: TGTGCCAGCAGCCTCCCGGACAGGGCCGCGCCGATGAACACTGAAGCTTTCTTT. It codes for CASSLPDRAAPMNTEAFF.